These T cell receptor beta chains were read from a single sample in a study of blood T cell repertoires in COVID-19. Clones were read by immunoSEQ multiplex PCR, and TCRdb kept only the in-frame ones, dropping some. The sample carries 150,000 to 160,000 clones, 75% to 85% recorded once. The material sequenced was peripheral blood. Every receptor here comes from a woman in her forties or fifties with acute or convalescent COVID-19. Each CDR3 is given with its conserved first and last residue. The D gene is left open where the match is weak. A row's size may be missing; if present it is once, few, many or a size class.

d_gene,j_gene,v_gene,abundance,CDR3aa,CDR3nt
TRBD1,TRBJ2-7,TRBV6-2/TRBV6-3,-,CASSYPRGQASYEQYF,TGTGCCAGCAGTTACCCCAGGGGGCAGGCCTCCTACGAGCAGTACTTC
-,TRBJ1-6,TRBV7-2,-,CASRLGQSYSPLHF,TGTGCCAGCAGACTAGGGCAGAGTTATTCACCCCTCCACTTT
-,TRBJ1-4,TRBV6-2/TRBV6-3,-,CASSYVATNEKLFF,TGTGCCAGCAGTTACGTCGCAACTAATGAAAAACTGTTTTTT
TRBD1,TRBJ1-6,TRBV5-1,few,CASSLGQGAHSPLHF,TGCGCCAGCAGCTTGGGACAGGGGGCACATTCACCCCTCCACTTT
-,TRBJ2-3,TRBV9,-,CASSSLGRGEITDTQYF,TGTGCCAGCAGCTCTCTCGGCAGGGGAGAGATCACAGATACGCAGTATTTT
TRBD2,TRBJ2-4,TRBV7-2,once,CASSDSPAGVIQYF,TGTGCCAGCAGCGACTCACCGGCGGGAGTAATCCAGTACTTC
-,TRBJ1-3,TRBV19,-,CASSIGGRASGNTIYF,TGTGCCAGTAGTATCGGAGGGCGAGCCTCTGGAAACACCATATATTTT
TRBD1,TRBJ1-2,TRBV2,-,CATKRTGGSSNYGYTF,TGTGCCACTAAGAGGACAGGGGGGTCGTCTAACTATGGCTACACCTTC
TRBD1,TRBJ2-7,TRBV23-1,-,CASSFGDSPTYEQYF,TGCGCCAGCAGTTTTGGGGACAGCCCAACCTACGAGCAGTACTTC
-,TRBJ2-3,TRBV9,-,CASSSTSATDTQYF,TGTGCCAGCAGTTCGACTAGTGCAACAGATACGCAGTATTTT
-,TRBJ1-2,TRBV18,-,CASSPVETVNYGYTF,TGTGCCAGCTCACCTGTCGAGACAGTCAACTATGGCTACACCTTC
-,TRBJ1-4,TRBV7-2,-,CASSLVPSPIDEKLFF,TGTGCCAGCAGCTTAGTTCCCTCTCCTATTGATGAAAAACTGTTTTTT
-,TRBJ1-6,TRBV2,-,CASNRDHNSPLHF,TGTGCCAGTAACCGGGATCATAATTCACCCCTCCACTTT
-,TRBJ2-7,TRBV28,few,CASSSILVSYEQYF,TGTGCCAGCAGTTCCATACTAGTCTCCTACGAGCAGTACTTC
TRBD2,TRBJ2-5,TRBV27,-,CASSLIPPGLAGGPGETQYF,TGTGCCAGCAGTCTGATACCCCCGGGACTAGCGGGGGGGCCGGGAGAGACCCAGTACTTC
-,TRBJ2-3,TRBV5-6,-,CASSSWAGLSTDTQYF,TGTGCCAGCAGCTCCTGGGCAGGGCTTAGCACAGATACGCAGTATTTT
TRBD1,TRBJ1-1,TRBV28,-,CASSPTGGRAFF,TGTGCCAGCAGCCCGACAGGGGGGCGGGCTTTCTTT
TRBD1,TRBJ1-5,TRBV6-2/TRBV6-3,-,CASSLYRDRGVGQPQHF,TGTGCCAGCAGCCTTTACAGGGACAGGGGTGTAGGTCAGCCCCAGCATTTT
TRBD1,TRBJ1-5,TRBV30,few,CAWSPDRYQPQHF,TGTGCCTGGAGTCCGGACAGGTACCAGCCCCAGCATTTT
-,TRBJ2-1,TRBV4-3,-,CASSRDPSSYNEQFF,TGCGCCAGCAGCCGAGACCCCAGCTCCTACAATGAGCAGTTCTTC
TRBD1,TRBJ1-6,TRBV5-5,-,CASSFAAVDRGSSYNSPLHF,TGTGCCAGCAGCTTTGCCGCAGTCGACAGGGGGAGCTCCTATAATTCACCCCTCCACTTT
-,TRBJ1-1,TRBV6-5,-,CASNRERSTEAFF,TGTGCCAGCAACAGGGAGAGGAGCACTGAAGCTTTCTTT
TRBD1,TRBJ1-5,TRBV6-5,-,CASNRDRDNQPQHF,TGTGCCAGCAATCGAGACAGGGACAATCAGCCCCAGCATTTT
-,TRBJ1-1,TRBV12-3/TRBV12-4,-,CASSSMNTEAFF,TGTGCCAGCAGTTCCATGAACACTGAAGCTTTCTTT
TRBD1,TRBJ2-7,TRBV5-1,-,CASSSGQGAYEQYF,TGCGCCAGCAGCTCAGGACAGGGGGCATACGAGCAGTACTTC
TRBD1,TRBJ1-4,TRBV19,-,CASFSHYYGDRGPRGEKLFF,TGTGCCAGTTTCTCGCACTATTATGGGGACAGAGGGCCCCGTGGGGAAAAACTGTTTTTT
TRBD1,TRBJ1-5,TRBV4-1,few,CASSQVVLGQGGRQPQHF,TGCGCCAGCAGCCAAGTTGTGTTGGGACAGGGGGGTCGACAGCCCCAGCATTTT
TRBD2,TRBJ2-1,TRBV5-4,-,CASSTRLAVNNEQFF,TGTGCCAGCAGCACCAGACTAGCGGTCAACAATGAGCAGTTCTTC
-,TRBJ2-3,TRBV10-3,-,CAISEMVAVGTDTQYF,TGTGCCATCAGTGAGATGGTAGCAGTAGGCACAGATACGCAGTATTTT
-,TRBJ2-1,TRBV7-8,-,CASLSGPSYNEQFF,TGTGCCAGCTTGAGCGGGCCGTCCTACAATGAGCAGTTCTTC
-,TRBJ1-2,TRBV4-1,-,CASSQGTDSYDYGYTF,TGCGCCAGCAGCCAAGGGACAGACAGCTATGACTATGGCTACACCTTC
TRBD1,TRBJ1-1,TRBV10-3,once,CATTGTGNTEAFF,TGTGCCACCACGGGGACAGGGAACACTGAAGCTTTCTTT
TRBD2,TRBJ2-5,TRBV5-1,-,CASSLEGLQQETQYF,TGCGCCAGCAGCTTGGAGGGACTACAGCAAGAGACCCAGTACTTC
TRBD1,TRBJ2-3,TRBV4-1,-,CASSRFRDRGGTDTQYF,TGCGCCAGCAGCCGATTCAGGGACAGGGGCGGGACAGATACGCAGTATTTT
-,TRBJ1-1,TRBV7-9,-,CASSPYQADEAFF,TGTGCCAGCAGCCCATATCAGGCAGATGAAGCTTTCTTT
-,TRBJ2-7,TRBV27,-,CASSGGTLYEQYF,TGTGCCAGCAGCGGAGGGACCCTCTACGAGCAGTACTTC
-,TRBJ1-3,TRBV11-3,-,CASSTRDIRNTIYF,TGTGCCAGCTCTACCCGGGACATAAGAAACACCATATATTTT
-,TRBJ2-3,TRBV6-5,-,CASTPPAGDTQYF,TGTGCCAGCACCCCCCCGGCGGGAGATACGCAGTATTTT